The clone carrying this T cell receptor (beta chain) was detected once. V gave up 4 bases and J gave up 6 bases; unmatched junction bases: 5. The CDR3 spans 13 residues. The germline gives CDR1 LNHDA, CDR2 SQIVND (reference sequence). The data stem from a study of blood T cell repertoires in COVID-19. The wider study: Material from acute and convalescent COVID-19 was sourced from the United States, Italy and Spain.

Study processing details: The assay estimated nucleated cells by amplifying reference gene primers. Sequencing used immunoSEQ multiplex PCR; TCRdb keeps in-frame clones, though not all of them. That table supplies the V and J calls and clone size; D and trimming were determined from the DNA. The table lists approximately 250,000 clones, roughly 86% of them singletons. The source is a man aged 18 to 29 with active or convalescent COVID-19. The V call is TRBV19, the J call TRBJ1-2, with 7 bases identical to TRBD1. Sequenced material: peripheral blood. The CDR3 reads CASSTATGNGYTF. CDR3 sequence (DNA): TGTGCCAGTAGTACCGCGACAGGGAATGGCTACACCTTC. The full variable domain, with the rest looked up from reference TRBV19 and TRBJ1-2, is DGGITQSPKYLFRKEGQNVTLSCEQNLNHDAMYWYRQDPGQGLRLIYYSQIVNDFQKGDIAEGYSVSREKKESFPLTVTSAQKNPTAFYLCASSTATGNGYTFGSGTRLTVV.